This TCR beta chain appears in the sequencing data of a study of OX40 agonist ivuxolimab in advanced cancers. Study-wide background: In three patients, partial responses were observed, one with hepatocellular carcinoma and two with cutaneous melanoma.

Germline-derived CDR1 and CDR2 are MDHEN and SYDVKM. V was pared by 7 bases and J by 3 bases, with 11 bases between. The CDR3 runs 13 residues. Assay: immunoSEQ multiplex PCR; the TCRdb copy retains only in-frame clones and omits some. The table lists more than 65,000 clones, around 84% of them singletons, with 17% in the top ten. Turning to this clone: The antigen remains undetermined.

Overall study results and limits: The CD4+ and CD8+ T cells in the blood had expanded clonally by week 6 at 0.1 to 3.0 mg/kg. Expanded clones belonging to CD8+ T cells outnumbered, on average, those of CD4+.

Patients were ruled out by autoimmune disease history or systemic immunosuppression. The genes are TRBV28 and TRBJ2-3; D gene unclear. Specimen: CD4+ or CD8+ T cells sorted from blood, collected in a trial of the OX40 agonist ivuxolimab. The sequence was collected from an adult with an advanced solid tumor such as melanoma, head and neck, liver or kidney cancer. The CDR3 DNA is TGTGCCAGCATCCTTCACGGGACAGATACGCAGTATTTT. Translation: CASILHGTDTQYF.